This entry is about one T cell receptor (beta chain). Its specificity is not known. This entry is derived from a study of T cell responses to AZD1222 COVID-19 vaccine. Study results and caveats: Repertoires were obtained solely post-peak T cell response. Clonal diversity may have been underestimated, and the donors were mostly white British, with more females than males. Seropositive status at baseline applied to only six AZD1222 recipients.

Assay used: immunoSEQ multiplex PCR; TCRdb lists only in-frame clones, some missing. The profile shows 170,000 or so clones, around 87% of them singletons. This sequence was found in an adult in good health. Here the sequenced sample was peripheral blood, taken on day 0 of AZD1222 vaccination.

The CDR3: CASRPEGAGLYEQYF. CDR3 bases: TGTGCCAGCAGACCCGAGGGGGCAGGCCTCTACGAGCAGTACTTC. The chain joins TRBV28 to TRBJ2-7, with 7 positions matching TRBD1. The J segment lost 3 bases and the V segment lost 6 bases, leaving 11 bases of the junction unmatched. Looked up from germline, CDR1 is MDHEN and CDR2 is SYDVKM. CDR3 length: 15 residues.